This T cell receptor beta chain is from a study of radiation and T cells in renal cell carcinoma. Study in general: Nephrectomy followed 15 Gy stereotactic body radiation by 4 weeks. Study-wide points: Baseline intratumoral clonotype presence is unknown without pretreatment biopsies. In blood, top tumor clones expanded by 2 weeks, shrinking by 4.

The CDR3 totals 15 residues. Germline CDR1 SGHAT, CDR2 FQNNGV. Trimming shortened V by 5 bases and J by 4 bases, and 18 bases separated the two germline ends. Libraries were prepared by immunoSEQ multiplex PCR; TCRdb keeps only in-frame clonotypes and omits some of them. The sample consists of approximately 63,000 clones, around 78% of them appearing once. Concerning this clone itself: Its antigen is still unknown.

The time point: baseline pretreatment blood. Treatment here: 15 Gy SBRT to primary tumor, nephrectomy 4 weeks later. The gene calls are TRBV11-2 and TRBJ2-7; D is possibly TRBD2 (6 bases). The sample in question was blood, obtained from a patient whose treatment included radiotherapy and nephrectomy. The clonotype was recovered from a man aged 55 to 70 with renal cell carcinoma. In nucleotides, the CDR3 is TGTGCCAGCAGCCCGGTTGGGGAGGTAAGGTACGAGCAGTACTTC. It encodes CASSPVGEVRYEQYF.